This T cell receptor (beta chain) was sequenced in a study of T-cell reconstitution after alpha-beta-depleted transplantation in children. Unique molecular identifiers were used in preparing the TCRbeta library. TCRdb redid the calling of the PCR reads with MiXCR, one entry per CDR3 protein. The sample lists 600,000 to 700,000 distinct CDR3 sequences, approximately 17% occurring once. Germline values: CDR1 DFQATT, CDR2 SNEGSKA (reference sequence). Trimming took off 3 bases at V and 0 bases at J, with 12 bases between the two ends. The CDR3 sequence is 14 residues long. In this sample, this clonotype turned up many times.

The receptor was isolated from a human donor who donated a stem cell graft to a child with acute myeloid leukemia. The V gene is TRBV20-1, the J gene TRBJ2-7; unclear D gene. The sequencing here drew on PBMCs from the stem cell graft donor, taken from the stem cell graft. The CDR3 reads CSASYSRSSYEQYV. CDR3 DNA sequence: TGCAGTGCTAGTTACAGCCGGAGCTCCTACGAGCAGTACGTC.